These T cell receptor beta chains were read from a single sample in a study of blood T cell repertoires in COVID-19. The data were produced by immunoSEQ multiplex PCR, yet TCRdb's version contains in-frame clones alone and is incomplete. Of roughly 59,000 clones listed, 60% to 80% are singletons. Material: peripheral blood. These receptors came from a man older than 75 with acute or convalescent COVID-19. The CDR3 runs from the conserved cysteine through the conserved F or W. The D gene is left open where the match is weak. Rows give clone size only sometimes, using once, few, many, or a class for an expanded clone.

d_gene,v_gene,abundance,j_gene,CDR3aa,CDR3nt
-,TRBV27,-,TRBJ1-1,CASSPLPGAEAFF,TGTGCCAGCAGTCCACTTCCGGGGGCTGAAGCTTTCTTT
-,TRBV24-1,-,TRBJ1-2,CATSVLANYGYTF,TGTGCCACCAGTGTCCTGGCAAACTATGGCTACACCTTC
-,TRBV3-1/TRBV3-2,-,TRBJ2-5,CASSQEGGETQYF,TGTGCCAGCAGCCAAGAGGGCGGGGAGACCCAGTACTTC
-,TRBV7-2,-,TRBJ1-5,CASSYSTGLSQPQHF,TGTGCCAGCAGCTACTCTACAGGCTTGAGTCAGCCCCAGCATTTT
-,TRBV11-3,-,TRBJ1-1,CASSFGLQNTEAFF,TGTGCCAGCAGCTTCGGACTCCAGAACACTGAAGCTTTCTTT
TRBD1,TRBV5-4,-,TRBJ1-1,CASSLAGTVANTEAFF,TGTGCCAGCAGCTTGGCCGGGACAGTCGCCAACACTGAAGCTTTCTTT
-,TRBV19,-,TRBJ1-5,CASSILAAIYSNQPQHF,TGTGCCAGTAGTATATTAGCCGCAATCTATAGCAATCAGCCCCAGCATTTT
TRBD2,TRBV5-4,-,TRBJ2-3,CASTLAGKADTQYF,TGTGCCAGCACCCTAGCGGGGAAGGCAGATACGCAGTATTTT
-,TRBV24-1,-,TRBJ1-5,CATSGRNQPQHF,TGTGCCACCAGTGGTAGAAATCAGCCCCAGCATTTT
-,TRBV6-1,-,TRBJ2-7,CASSEGSPRLYEQYF,TGTGCCAGCAGTGAAGGGTCACCCCGACTATACGAGCAGTACTTC
-,TRBV24-1,-,TRBJ1-1,CATSAIGGTEAFF,TGTGCCACCAGTGCCATAGGAGGAACTGAAGCTTTCTTT
TRBD2,TRBV19,-,TRBJ2-2,CASSRLAGGPDTGELFF,TGTGCCAGTAGTAGGCTAGCGGGAGGGCCGGACACCGGGGAGCTGTTTTTT
-,TRBV5-1,-,TRBJ2-5,CASSLDFSERETQYF,TGCGCCAGCAGCTTGGACTTCTCAGAGCGGGAGACCCAGTACTTC
-,TRBV29-1,-,TRBJ2-1,CTLLPPGSNEQFF,TGCACCCTGCTCCCACCGGGGAGCAATGAGCAGTTCTTC
TRBD2,TRBV4-1,-,TRBJ2-7,CASSQERTGAGAAYEQYF,TGCGCCAGCAGCCAAGAGCGAACAGGAGCGGGGGCCGCCTACGAGCAGTACTTC
TRBD1,TRBV9,-,TRBJ1-6,CASSETTGTGGNSPLHF,TGTGCCAGCAGCGAGACAACCGGGACAGGGGGGAATTCACCCCTCCACTTT
-,TRBV18,-,TRBJ1-1,CASSSLWDTGLGTEAFF,TGTGCCAGCTCATCCCTGTGGGACACCGGGTTGGGCACTGAAGCTTTCTTT
TRBD2,TRBV11-2,-,TRBJ2-2,CASSFVAGGPYTGELFF,TGTGCCAGCAGCTTCGTAGCGGGAGGGCCCTACACCGGGGAGCTGTTTTTT
TRBD1,TRBV18,-,TRBJ2-3,CASSPGQAGTDTQYF,TGTGCCAGCTCACCCGGACAGGCCGGAACAGATACGCAGTATTTT
TRBD1,TRBV7-9,-,TRBJ1-4,CASSWTGGDEKLFF,TGTGCCAGCAGCTGGACAGGGGGCGATGAAAAACTGTTTTTT
-,TRBV7-9,-,TRBJ2-3,CASRASITDTQYF,TGTGCCAGCAGGGCTAGCATCACAGATACGCAGTATTTT
-,TRBV5-5,-,TRBJ2-7,CASTPRPPGFVVDEQYF,TGTGCCAGCACCCCTCGTCCCCCCGGTTTTGTTGTCGACGAGCAGTACTTC
-,TRBV11-2,-,TRBJ1-1,CASSPSTGHTEAFF,TGTGCCAGCAGCCCCTCAACAGGGCACACTGAAGCTTTCTTT
TRBD1,TRBV7-9,-,TRBJ2-1,CASSFSVGQINNEQFF,TGTGCCAGCAGCTTTTCAGTGGGACAGATTAACAATGAGCAGTTCTTC
TRBD1,TRBV11-2,-,TRBJ1-6,CASSVDRGIHF,TGTGCCAGCAGCGTTGACAGGGGCATCCACTTT
TRBD2,TRBV12-3/TRBV12-4,-,TRBJ2-7,CASQREETYEQYF,TGTGCCAGCCAGCGGGAGGAAACCTACGAGCAGTACTTC
TRBD2,TRBV24-1,-,TRBJ2-1,CATSDSRRGGLYEQFF,TGTGCCACCAGTGATTCCCGACGGGGAGGGCTCTATGAGCAGTTCTTC
TRBD1,TRBV18,-,TRBJ2-7,CASSPEQGDYEQYF,TGTGCCAGCTCACCGGAACAGGGGGACTACGAGCAGTACTTC
-,TRBV24-1,-,TRBJ2-3,CATSDLDADTQYF,TGTGCCACCAGTGACCTAGATGCGGATACGCAGTATTTT
-,TRBV5-5,-,TRBJ2-4,CASSLAIGFFASNIQYF,TGTGCCAGCAGCTTGGCCATCGGGTTCTTCGCGTCAAACATTCAGTACTTC
-,TRBV6-6,-,TRBJ2-5,CASSTGQQETQYF,TGTGCCAGCAGTACGGGACAACAAGAGACCCAGTACTTC
TRBD1,TRBV3-1/TRBV3-2,-,TRBJ2-7,CASSQGMTGDYEQYF,TGTGCCAGCAGCCAAGGGATGACAGGGGACTACGAGCAGTACTTC
-,TRBV5-4,few,TRBJ1-3,CASSLARGNTIYF,TGTGCCAGCAGCTTGGCCAGGGGAAACACCATATATTTT
TRBD1,TRBV27,-,TRBJ1-4,CASSSSSGTGISSMKKLFF,TGTGCCAGCAGTTCCTCGTCCGGGACAGGGATATCGTCCATGAAAAAACTGTTTTTT
-,TRBV11-3,-,TRBJ2-5,CASSQEVLTGINQETQYF,TGTGCCAGCAGCCAAGAAGTTTTAACGGGTATTAACCAAGAGACCCAGTACTTC
-,TRBV6-6,-,TRBJ2-1,CASSQDTYNEQFF,TGTGCCAGCAGTCAAGACACTTACAATGAGCAGTTCTTC
-,TRBV25-1,-,TRBJ1-4,CASSDPDTGPVNEKLFF,TGTGCCAGCAGTGACCCGGACACCGGACCGGTTAATGAAAAACTGTTTTTT
-,TRBV18,-,TRBJ2-3,CASSRDTENTDTQYF,TGTGCCAGCTCACGGGACACCGAGAACACAGATACGCAGTATTTT
TRBD2,TRBV24-1,-,TRBJ2-1,CATSDPGTSPHYGLSEQFF,TGTGCCACCAGTGACCCCGGGACTAGCCCACACTACGGGTTATCTGAGCAGTTCTTC
-,TRBV7-9,-,TRBJ2-5,CASTDTGQETQYF,TGTGCCAGCACCGATACAGGACAAGAGACCCAGTACTTC
-,TRBV25-1,-,TRBJ2-5,CASRSGVLETQYF,TGTGCCAGCAGGTCAGGGGTATTAGAGACCCAGTACTTC
TRBD2,TRBV27,once,TRBJ2-1,CASSGRGGGSSNEQFF,TGTGCCAGCTCCGGGAGGGGCGGCGGGAGCTCCAATGAGCAGTTCTTC
TRBD2,TRBV19,-,TRBJ2-1,CASTLASGGTLNEQFF,TGTGCCAGTACCCTGGCAAGCGGGGGGACACTCAATGAGCAGTTCTTC